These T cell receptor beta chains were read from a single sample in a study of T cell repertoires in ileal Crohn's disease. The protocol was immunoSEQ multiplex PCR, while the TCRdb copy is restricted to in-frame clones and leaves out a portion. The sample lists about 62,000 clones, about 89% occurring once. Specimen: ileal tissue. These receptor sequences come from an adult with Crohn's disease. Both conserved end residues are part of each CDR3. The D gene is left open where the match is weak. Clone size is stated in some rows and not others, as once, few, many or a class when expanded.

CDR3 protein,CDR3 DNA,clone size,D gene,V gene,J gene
CASSDRENQPQHF,TGTGCCAGCAGCGACAGGGAGAATCAGCCCCAGCATTTT,-,TRBD1,TRBV6-6,TRBJ1-5
CAASWGGGTNTGELFF,TGTGCCGCCTCTTGGGGCGGGGGGACGAACACCGGGGAGCTGTTTTTT,-,TRBD2,TRBV2,TRBJ2-2
CAISDSTAQNTEAFF,TGTGCCATCAGTGACTCCACAGCCCAGAACACTGAAGCTTTCTTT,-,-,TRBV10-3,TRBJ1-1
CASSLAVGVNSPLHF,TGTGCCAGCAGCTTGGCGGTAGGGGTTAATTCACCCCTCCACTTT,few,-,TRBV5-4,TRBJ1-6
CASSEDRVKETQYF,TGTGCCAGCAGTGAAGATCGGGTAAAAGAGACCCAGTACTTC,-,-,TRBV6-1,TRBJ2-5
CAYGPGITEAFF,TGTGCCTATGGGCCAGGGATCACTGAAGCTTTCTTT,few,-,TRBV10-3,TRBJ1-1
CASSQYTGLNEKLFF,TGTGCCAGCAGCCAGTATACGGGACTAAATGAAAAACTGTTTTTT,-,-,TRBV14,TRBJ1-4
CASSQETGQGIEKLFF,TGCGCCAGCAGCCAGGAAACGGGACAGGGCATTGAAAAACTGTTTTTT,-,TRBD1,TRBV4-3,TRBJ1-4
CASSLGRYNSPLHF,TGTGCCAGCAGTTTAGGTCGGTATAATTCACCCCTCCACTTT,-,-,TRBV27,TRBJ1-6
CASSIRGLEQFF,TGTGCCAGCAGCATAAGAGGACTCGAGCAGTTCTTC,few,-,TRBV5-4,TRBJ2-1
CASSRRTAGNTIYF,TGTGCCAGTAGTCGAAGGACAGCTGGAAACACCATATATTTT,-,-,TRBV19,TRBJ1-3
CASSSFGGQETQYF,TGCGCCAGCAGCTCCTTCGGCGGGCAAGAGACCCAGTACTTC,-,-,TRBV4-1,TRBJ2-5
CASSPLGGTSDNEQFF,TGTGCCAGCAGTCCCCTGGGAGGGACTTCTGACAATGAGCAGTTCTTC,-,TRBD2,TRBV25-1,TRBJ2-1
CASSNARASGYTF,TGTGCCAGTAGTAACGCCAGGGCCTCTGGCTACACCTTC,-,-,TRBV19,TRBJ1-2
CASSLKHTGVYNYGYTF,TGTGCCAGCAGTTTAAAACACACCGGGGTCTATAACTATGGCTACACCTTC,-,-,TRBV27,TRBJ1-2
CASREAGFPYEQYF,TGTGCCAGCAGGGAGGCCGGGTTCCCCTACGAGCAGTACTTC,-,-,TRBV6-1,TRBJ2-7
CASSYGEGVYEQYF,TGTGCCAGCAGTTACGGGGAGGGGGTGTACGAGCAGTACTTC,-,-,TRBV6-5,TRBJ2-7
CASSQGGRSTYEQYF,TGTGCCAGCAGCCAGGGGGGGCGGTCCACCTACGAGCAGTACTTC,-,-,TRBV4-2,TRBJ2-7
CASSPNIARSSGNTIYF,TGTGCCAGCAGCCCCAACATCGCCCGGAGCTCTGGAAACACCATATATTTT,once,-,TRBV11-2,TRBJ1-3
CASSLPRGTEAFF,TGTGCCAGCAGCTTACCGCGAGGCACTGAAGCTTTCTTT,-,-,TRBV11-3,TRBJ1-1
CASSPRGQGGVNEQYF,TGTGCCAGCAGCCCACGAGGACAGGGAGGCGTAAACGAGCAGTACTTC,-,TRBD1,TRBV7-3,TRBJ2-7
CASGLNDEQFF,TGTGCTAGTGGTCTAAATGATGAGCAGTTCTTC,-,-,TRBV12-5,TRBJ2-1
CASRSRVWASAFF,TGTGCCAGCAGATCCAGGGTTTGGGCGTCAGCTTTCTTT,-,-,TRBV28,TRBJ1-1
CASSGQGGRNQPQHF,TGTGCCAGCAGCGGACAGGGGGGAAGGAATCAGCCCCAGCATTTT,-,TRBD1,TRBV9,TRBJ1-5
CASSPLGPSVGRTDTQYF,TGTGCCAGCTCACCTTTGGGCCCCAGTGTGGGGCGGACAGATACGCAGTATTTT,-,-,TRBV18,TRBJ2-3
CAITPGQGTGELFF,TGTGCCATCACCCCGGGACAGGGCACCGGGGAGCTGTTTTTT,-,TRBD1,TRBV10-3,TRBJ2-2
CASSLVRRESTDTQYF,TGTGCCAGCAGCTTGGTCCGACGGGAGAGCACAGATACGCAGTATTTT,-,-,TRBV5-6,TRBJ2-3
CAIREDSGELFF,TGTGCCATCAGAGAGGACTCCGGGGAGCTGTTTTTT,-,-,TRBV10-3,TRBJ2-2
CASSPRWGDQPQHF,TGTGCCAGCAGCCCACGTTGGGGGGATCAGCCCCAGCATTTT,-,-,TRBV7-2,TRBJ1-5
CASTGGNYGYTF,TGCGCCAGCACAGGGGGAAACTATGGCTACACCTTC,-,TRBD1,TRBV10-2,TRBJ1-2
CASESGGITDTQYF,TGCGCCAGCGAGAGCGGTGGGATCACAGATACGCAGTATTTT,-,-,TRBV5-1,TRBJ2-3
CASSTGPDRGRNQPQHF,TGTGCCAGCAGTACCGGTCCTGACAGGGGACGGAATCAGCCCCAGCATTTT,-,TRBD1,TRBV27,TRBJ1-5
CASGQGGVNTEAFF,TGTGCTAGTGGCCAAGGGGGCGTGAACACTGAAGCTTTCTTT,-,TRBD1,TRBV12-5,TRBJ1-1
CASSLDATAAYNEQFF,TGCGCCAGCAGCTTGGATGCTACAGCCGCCTACAATGAGCAGTTCTTC,-,-,TRBV5-1,TRBJ2-1
CASSLNPVNSPLHF,TGTGCCAGCAGCTTAAATCCCGTGAATTCACCCCTCCACTTT,-,-,TRBV11-2,TRBJ1-6
CASSEPIEQFF,TGTGCCAGCAGTGAACCAATTGAGCAGTTCTTC,-,-,TRBV6-1,TRBJ2-1
CATRLAELTDTQYF,TGTGCCACCAGACTAGCGGAACTTACAGATACGCAGTATTTT,-,TRBD2,TRBV7-9,TRBJ2-3
CATSRDRRRPGGYTF,TGTGCCACCAGCAGAGATCGAAGGCGACCCGGGGGCTACACCTTC,-,-,TRBV15,TRBJ1-2
CASSSPGGFEKLFF,TGTGCCAGCAGTTCCCCAGGGGGCTTTGAAAAACTGTTTTTT,once,TRBD1,TRBV6-6,TRBJ1-4
CASSQGGFGGSHGYTF,TGCGCCAGCAGCCAAGGGGGATTCGGGGGTTCTCATGGCTACACCTTC,-,-,TRBV4-1,TRBJ1-2
CASSSTGFNKPQHF,TGTGCCAGCAGTTCTACAGGGTTTAACAAGCCCCAGCATTTT,-,-,TRBV2,TRBJ1-5
CASSDLRGGLFF,TGTGCCAGCAGTGACCTTCGAGGGGGGCTGTTTTTT,-,-,TRBV6-4,TRBJ2-2
CASSPSGNQPQHF,TGTGCCAGCTCACCATCGGGCAATCAGCCCCAGCATTTT,-,-,TRBV18,TRBJ1-5
CASSVSGSSYNEQFF,TGTGCCAGCAGTGTATCGGGGAGCTCCTACAATGAGCAGTTCTTC,-,-,TRBV6-1,TRBJ2-1
CASSLGQGGDQPQHF,TGTGCCAGCAGCCTTGGACAGGGTGGGGATCAGCCCCAGCATTTT,-,TRBD1,TRBV13,TRBJ1-5
CASSISGTGGGYTF,TGTGCCAGTAGTATCTCCGGGACAGGGGGTGGCTACACCTTC,-,TRBD1,TRBV19,TRBJ1-2
CASASNTEAFF,TGTGCCAGCGCGTCGAACACTGAAGCTTTCTTT,once,-,TRBV7-6,TRBJ1-1
CASSLDISPSYEQYF,TGCGCCAGCAGCCTGGACATTTCGCCCTCCTACGAGCAGTACTTC,once,-,TRBV5-1,TRBJ2-7
CASSVGGRDSHGYTF,TGTGCCAGCAGCGTAGGTGGCAGAGACAGCCATGGCTACACCTTC,once,-,TRBV9,TRBJ1-2
CATDSYQGTFLAKNIQYF,TGTGCCACCGATTCTTATCAGGGAACCTTCCTAGCCAAAAACATTCAGTACTTC,-,-,TRBV2,TRBJ2-4
CATSRQAGASDTQYF,TGTGCCACCAGCAGGCAGGCGGGCGCGTCAGATACGCAGTATTTT,-,-,TRBV15,TRBJ2-3
CASRQGLIGNQPQHF,TGTGCCAGCAGACAGGGGTTGATCGGCAATCAGCCCCAGCATTTT,-,TRBD1,TRBV6-6,TRBJ1-5
CAWSENGDIRGYTF,TGTGCCTGGAGTGAGAATGGCGACATACGAGGCTACACCTTC,-,-,TRBV30,TRBJ1-2
CSAGSGNIQYF,TGCAGTGCGGGAAGCGGAAACATTCAGTACTTC,-,-,TRBV20-1,TRBJ2-4
CASSLPGQPQPQHF,TGTGCCAGCAGCTTACCGGGACAGCCTCAGCCCCAGCATTTT,-,TRBD1,TRBV7-2,TRBJ1-5
CASKGQRGSGNTIYF,TGTGCCAGTAAGGGACAGAGAGGCTCTGGAAACACCATATATTTT,few,TRBD1,TRBV19,TRBJ1-3